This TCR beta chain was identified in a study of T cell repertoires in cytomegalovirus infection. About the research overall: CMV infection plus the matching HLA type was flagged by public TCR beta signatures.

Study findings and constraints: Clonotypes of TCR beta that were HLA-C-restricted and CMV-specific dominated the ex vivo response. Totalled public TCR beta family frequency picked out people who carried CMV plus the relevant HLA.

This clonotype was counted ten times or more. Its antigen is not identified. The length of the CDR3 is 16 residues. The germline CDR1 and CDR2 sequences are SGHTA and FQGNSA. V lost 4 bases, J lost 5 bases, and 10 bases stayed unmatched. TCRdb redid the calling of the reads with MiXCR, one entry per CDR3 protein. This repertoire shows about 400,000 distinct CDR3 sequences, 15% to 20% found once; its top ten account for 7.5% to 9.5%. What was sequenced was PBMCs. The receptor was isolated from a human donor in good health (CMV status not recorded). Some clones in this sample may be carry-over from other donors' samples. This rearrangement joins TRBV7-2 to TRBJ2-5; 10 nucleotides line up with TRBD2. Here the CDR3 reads CASSSRYSGGAETQYF. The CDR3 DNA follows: TGTGCCAGCAGCTCCCGGTACAGCGGGGGGGCGGAGACCCAGTACTTC. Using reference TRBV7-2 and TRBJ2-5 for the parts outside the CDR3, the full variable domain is GAGVSQSPSNKVTEKGKDVELRCDPISGHTALYWYRQSLGQGLEFLIYFQGNSAPDKSGLPSDRFSAERTGGSVSTLTIQRTQQEDSAVYLCASSSRYSGGAETQYFGPGTRLLVL.